Reported below is one TCR beta chain. The germline CDR1 and CDR2 sequences are SGHRS and YFSETQ. The ends lost 0 bases at V and 6 bases at J; junction bases unmatched: 1. This CDR3 is 14 amino acids long. This sample stems from a study of blood T cell repertoires in COVID-19. In the study overall: Specimens from acute and convalescent COVID-19 originated in the United States, Italy and Spain. PBMCs, B-cell-depleted T cells, or T cells were the source of the cDNA or gDNA that made up the material.

As handled by the study authors: Reference gene primer amplification in the assay estimated nucleated cell counts. Sequencing was performed with immunoSEQ multiplex PCR; in TCRdb, only in-frame clones are kept and a portion is missing. The V and J calls and clone size were taken over from that table, and D and trimming were inferred from the DNA. The sample yields a few hundred thousand clones, about 85% seen once. The specimen was peripheral blood. The rearrangement joins TRBV5-1 to TRBJ1-4; TRBD1 agrees at 8 bases. This clonotype originated in a man between 50 and 59 years old who had recovered from COVID-19. The CDR3 region is CASSLGDRHEKLFF. The CDR3 DNA reads as TGCGCCAGCAGCTTGGGGGACAGGCATGAAAAACTGTTTTTT.